This is a list of T cell receptor beta chains from one sample in a study of T-cell reconstitution after alpha-beta-depleted transplantation in children. TCRdb redid the calling of the PCR reads with MiXCR, one entry per CDR3 protein. The sample has hundreds of thousands of distinct CDR3 sequences; roughly a tenth are singletons. Here the sequenced sample was PBMCs, taken before TCRalphabeta/CD19-depleted stem cell transplant. These receptors originate from a child younger than two with acute myeloid leukemia, due to receive a stem cell transplant. CDR3s include the opening cysteine and the closing phenylalanine or tryptophan. The D gene is left open where the match is weak. Clone size is given for some rows only: seen once, a few or many times, or a class if the clone is expanded.

J gene: TRBJ1-2
D gene: NA
V gene: TRBV4-3
clone size: many
CDR3 DNA: TGCGCCAGCAGCCCCCAACCAGAGGGGGGGCATTATGCCTTC
CDR3 protein: CASSPQPEGGHYAF

J gene: TRBJ2-1
D gene: NA
V gene: TRBV4-2
clone size: many
CDR3 DNA: TGTGCCAGCAGCCAAGATGGAGGGAGAAATGAGTTGGAGGATGAGCAGTTCTTC
CDR3 protein: CASSQDGGRNELEDEQFF

J gene: TRBJ1-1
D gene: NA
V gene: TRBV11-2
clone size: many
CDR3 DNA: TGTGCCAGCAGCTTAGAAGCGGGGTATGAAGCTTTCTTT
CDR3 protein: CASSLEAGYEAFF

J gene: TRBJ1-5
D gene: NA
V gene: TRBV12-5
clone size: NA
CDR3 DNA: TGTGCTAATGGTTTGGAAGGTAGTCAGCCCCAGCATTTT
CDR3 protein: CANGLEGSQPQHF

J gene: TRBJ1-5
D gene: NA
V gene: TRBV20-1
clone size: many
CDR3 DNA: TGCAGTGCTCCCCAGAGTCGCAATCAGCCCCAGCATTTT
CDR3 protein: CSAPQSRNQPQHF

J gene: TRBJ2-1
D gene: NA
V gene: TRBV12-2
clone size: many
CDR3 DNA: TGTGCAAGTCGCTTAGAAATGGGTAATGAGCAGTTCTTC
CDR3 protein: CASRLEMGNEQFF

J gene: TRBJ1-5
D gene: NA
V gene: TRBV13
clone size: many
CDR3 DNA: TGTGCCAGCAGCGCCGGGGGAGGAAGGAATCAGCCCCAGCATTTT
CDR3 protein: CASSAGGGRNQPQHF

J gene: TRBJ2-5
D gene: NA
V gene: TRBV7-7
clone size: many
CDR3 DNA: TGTGCCAGCAGCTTAGACGGGGAGACCCAGTACTTC
CDR3 protein: CASSLDGETQYF

J gene: TRBJ1-2
D gene: NA
V gene: TRBV25-1
clone size: many
CDR3 DNA: TGTGCCAGCAGTACCCCAGGGGACCTTTGGGATGGCTACACCTTC
CDR3 protein: CASSTPGDLWDGYTF

J gene: TRBJ2-7
D gene: NA
V gene: TRBV2
clone size: many
CDR3 DNA: TGTGCCAGCATGGGTGGAGGCGAGCAGTACTTC
CDR3 protein: CASMGGGEQYF

J gene: TRBJ1-2
D gene: TRBD1
V gene: TRBV5-1
clone size: few
CDR3 DNA: TGCGCCAGCAGCTTGGCCCCGGGACAGGCCCTAGAGAAGGGCTACACCTTC
CDR3 protein: CASSLAPGQALEKGYTF

J gene: TRBJ2-1
D gene: TRBD2
V gene: TRBV14
clone size: NA
CDR3 DNA: TGTGCCAACAGCCAAGTGGATCTAGTGACGGCCGGGGGGGTCAATGAGCAGTTCTTC
CDR3 protein: CANSQVDLVTAGGVNEQFF

J gene: TRBJ2-3
D gene: NA
V gene: TRBV10-3
clone size: NA
CDR3 DNA: TGTGCCATCAGTGAGTCGTGGGCGGCAGATACGCAGTATTTT
CDR3 protein: CAISESWAADTQYF

J gene: TRBJ2-5
D gene: NA
V gene: TRBV14
clone size: many
CDR3 DNA: TGTGCCAGCAGCCAATACTCCGGGACATCATCGGGAGAGACCCAGTACTTC
CDR3 protein: CASSQYSGTSSGETQYF

J gene: TRBJ2-3
D gene: NA
V gene: TRBV5-1
clone size: many
CDR3 DNA: TGCGCCAGCAGCTTGACTACAGATACGCAGTATTTT
CDR3 protein: CASSLTTDTQYF

J gene: TRBJ2-1
D gene: TRBD2
V gene: TRBV24-1
clone size: many
CDR3 DNA: TGTGCCACCAGAAGTAGCGGGAATCCATCGATCAATGAGCAGTTCTTC
CDR3 protein: CATRSSGNPSINEQFF